The rows below give T cell receptor beta chains drawn from one sample of a study of T-cell reconstitution after alpha-beta-depleted transplantation in children. TCRdb recomputed calls from the PCR reads with MiXCR, one row per CDR3 protein. The repertoire holds a few hundred thousand distinct CDR3 sequences, with roughly 18% as singletons. Here the sequenced sample was PBMCs from the stem cell graft donor, taken from the stem cell graft. Receptors were obtained from a human donor who donated a stem cell graft to a child with acute lymphoblastic leukemia. The CDR3 runs from the conserved cysteine through the conserved F or W. Fields, in order: V gene, D gene, J gene, clone size, CDR3 DNA, CDR3 protein. A D gene is named only where the DNA matches it firmly. The size field is filled for only some rows; it gives once, few, many or a size class.

TRBV29-1	TRBD1	TRBJ2-4	few	TGCAGCGTCGATTACAGGGGTGCCCAGTACTTC	CSVDYRGAQYF
TRBV12-3/TRBV12-4	TRBD2	TRBJ2-7	few	TGTGCCAGCAGGGGACTAGCGGGTGAGCAGTACTTC	CASRGLAGEQYF
TRBV9	TRBD2	TRBJ2-3	many	TGTGCCAGCAGCCCGCGGGGTAGCGGGAGTGTTACAGATACGCAGTATTTT	CASSPRGSGSVTDTQYF
TRBV5-1	.	TRBJ2-2	many	TGCGCCAGCAGCCCGATTAGTCGGTCCGGGGAGCTGTTTTTT	CASSPISRSGELFF
TRBV24-1	.	TRBJ1-5	.	TGTGCCACCAGTGACCGACCGGATCAGCCCCAGCATTTT	CATSDRPDQPQHF
TRBV3-1	.	TRBJ2-1	few	TGTGCCAGCAGCTTACTCCCGGGACATGGCGAAGATGAGCAGTTCTTC	CASSLLPGHGEDEQFF
TRBV20-1	.	TRBJ1-5	.	TGCAGTGCCGATCCGGGGGCGAGACAGCCCCAGCATTTT	CSADPGARQPQHF
TRBV5-1	TRBD2	TRBJ2-7	.	TGCGCCAGCACCTTTACGGGAGGGCCTTACGAGCAGTACTTC	CASTFTGGPYEQYF
TRBV27	TRBD2	TRBJ2-1	few	TGTGCCAGCAGTTTAGCAGCGGGAGGGCCCGGTGAGCAGTTCTTC	CASSLAAGGPGEQFF
TRBV4-1	.	TRBJ1-1	few	TGCGCCAGCAGCCAACCAACGGCGGGGAGCACTGAAGCTTTCTTT	CASSQPTAGSTEAFF
TRBV11-2	TRBD1	TRBJ1-5	few	TGTGCCAGCAGCCAAGGACAGGGTTATCAGCCCCAGCATTTT	CASSQGQGYQPQHF
TRBV7-9	.	TRBJ2-2	.	TGTGCCAGCAGCCCCCTAGTCCCGGGCACCGGGGAGCTGTTTTTT	CASSPLVPGTGELFF
TRBV20-1	TRBD2	TRBJ2-1	few	TGCAGTGCTAGAATTAGCGGGAGGGCCGGGAATGAGCAGTTCTTC	CSARISGRAGNEQFF
TRBV27	.	TRBJ1-2	.	TGTGCCAGCAGGCTCGGGGGGACCTATGGCTACACCTTC	CASRLGGTYGYTF
TRBV24-1	TRBD1	TRBJ2-7	.	TGTGCCACCAGTGATTCCTCGGGACAGGATCCCTACGAGCAGTACTTC	CATSDSSGQDPYEQYF
TRBV12-3/TRBV12-4	TRBD1	TRBJ1-1	.	TGTGCCAGCAGCTCGGAACAGGGGGTAACAGAAGCTTTCTTT	CASSSEQGVTEAFF
TRBV12-3/TRBV12-4	TRBD1	TRBJ1-5	many	TGTGCCAGCAGACAGGGGGGCAATCAGCCCCAGCATTTT	CASRQGGNQPQHF
TRBV5-6	.	TRBJ2-7	.	TGTGCCAGCAGCTCGACGGTCCCCTACGAGCAGTACTTC	CASSSTVPYEQYF
TRBV12-3/TRBV12-4	TRBD1	TRBJ2-5	few	TGTGCCAGCAGTTGGCGACAGGGCCGGCAAGAGACCCAGTACTTC	CASSWRQGRQETQYF
TRBV5-5	TRBD2	TRBJ2-3	few	TGTGCCAGCAGCTTGTATAGCGGGGGCACAGATACGCAGTATTTT	CASSLYSGGTDTQYF
TRBV7-3	.	TRBJ1-6	.	TGTGCCAGCAGCAAAACCGGGACGCGGGGCTCCTATAATTCACCCCTCCACTTT	CASSKTGTRGSYNSPLHF
TRBV9	.	TRBJ2-7	.	TGTGCCAGCAGCGTAGGACCCCAGGGGAAGCCTTACGAGCAGTACTTC	CASSVGPQGKPYEQYF
TRBV7-3	TRBD2	TRBJ2-3	few	TGTGCCAGCAGCTTAGGGACTAGCGTACCAGATACGCAGTATTTT	CASSLGTSVPDTQYF
TRBV9	.	TRBJ1-5	.	TGTGCCAGCAGCCCCCGAGAGTTTAGCAATCAGCCCCAGCATTTT	CASSPREFSNQPQHF
TRBV9	.	TRBJ2-7	few	TGTGCCAGCAGCCCCCAAGGGGGAACCTACGAGCAGTACTTC	CASSPQGGTYEQYF
TRBV6-6	.	TRBJ2-5	.	TGTGCCAGCAATTCGAAAATATACGGGACCCAGTACTTC	CASNSKIYGTQYF
TRBV12-3/TRBV12-4	TRBD1	TRBJ1-1	few	TGTGCCAGCAGTTTCTGGACAGGGGTCGACACTGAAGCTTTCTTT	CASSFWTGVDTEAFF
TRBV10-1	.	TRBJ2-2	.	TGCGCCAGCAGCTTGTACACCGATGGTACCGGGGAGCTGTTTTTT	CASSLYTDGTGELFF
TRBV29-1	.	TRBJ1-2	.	TGCAGCGTTGACGAAGCATCTGTGGGCGGCTACACCTTC	CSVDEASVGGYTF
TRBV7-9	.	TRBJ2-1	few	TGTGCCAGCAGCTTAGAGGGGGTAGCGTTTAGCAATGAGCAGTTCTTC	CASSLEGVAFSNEQFF
TRBV20-1	.	TRBJ2-1	.	TGCAGTGCTAGAGATATCGAATCGGCATACAATGAGCAGTTCTTC	CSARDIESAYNEQFF
TRBV12-3/TRBV12-4	.	TRBJ2-5	few	TGTGCCAGCACCATTACGGGGTACGCAGAGACCCAGTACTTC	CASTITGYAETQYF
TRBV29-1	.	TRBJ2-1	few	TGCAGCGTGTTTCGGGGGATTAATGAGCAGTTCTTC	CSVFRGINEQFF
TRBV10-1	.	TRBJ1-1	.	TGCGCCAGCAGTGACAGGGCCGACACTGAAGCTTTCTTT	CASSDRADTEAFF
TRBV15	.	TRBJ2-1	.	TGTGCCACCAGGTTGGACAGACAGACTTACAATGAGCAGTTCTTC	CATRLDRQTYNEQFF
TRBV6-5	.	TRBJ2-7	few	TGTGCCAGCAGTTACTCGACGAGGGAGGCCGCCTACGAGCAGTACTTC	CASSYSTREAAYEQYF
TRBV5-1	TRBD1	TRBJ1-1	few	TGCGCCAGCAGCTCGGTGACAGGGGGTACTGAAGCTTTCTTT	CASSSVTGGTEAFF
TRBV19	.	TRBJ2-1	.	TGTGCCAGTAGTAATGGGTTCAATGAGCAGTTCTTC	CASSNGFNEQFF
TRBV24-1	TRBD2	TRBJ2-1	.	TGTGCCACCAGTGATTTGCCTAGCGGGAGGGCCGGGTACAATGAGCAGTTCTTC	CATSDLPSGRAGYNEQFF
TRBV18	TRBD1	TRBJ2-2	.	TGTGCCAGCTCACCACCGAGGCAGGGGGATTTCGTCACCGGGGAGCTGTTTTTT	CASSPPRQGDFVTGELFF
TRBV20-1	.	TRBJ2-2	few	TGCAGTGCATCGGCCCCCACGTCGACGAAAGGGGAGCTGTTTTTT	CSASAPTSTKGELFF
TRBV29-1	.	TRBJ2-2	.	TGCAGCGTGATGACGGCGAACACCGGGGAGCTGTTTTTT	CSVMTANTGELFF
TRBV5-6	TRBD2	TRBJ2-1	.	TGTGCCAGCAGCTTGAGGACTAGCTTCCACAATGAGCAGTTCTTC	CASSLRTSFHNEQFF
TRBV9	.	TRBJ2-2	few	TGTGCCAGCAGCGTAGTAGGGGTACCAGAGCTGTTTTTT	CASSVVGVPELFF
TRBV5-5	TRBD1	TRBJ2-7	few	TGTGCCAGCAGCGAAACAGGGGCTTCCTACGAGCAGTACTTC	CASSETGASYEQYF
TRBV30	.	TRBJ2-3	.	TGTGCCTGGAGTGTACGGGCGGGTTTTACCACAGATACGCAGTATTTT	CAWSVRAGFTTDTQYF
TRBV15	.	TRBJ2-2	.	TGTGCCACCAGCAGAGATTCCTGGGCCCTCACCGGGGAGCTGTTTTTT	CATSRDSWALTGELFF
TRBV20-1	.	TRBJ2-3	.	TGCAGTGCTAGACCATGGACTAGTCAGGGGGGCACAGATACGCAGTATTTT	CSARPWTSQGGTDTQYF
TRBV7-9	.	TRBJ1-2	few	TGTGCCAGCAGCTTAGCAGTACAGGGCTATGGCTACACCTTC	CASSLAVQGYGYTF
TRBV28	.	TRBJ1-1	.	TGTGCCAGCAGGTTCCGGGGGGGGAACACTGAAGCTTTCTTT	CASRFRGGNTEAFF
TRBV6-1	TRBD2	TRBJ2-1	few	TGTGCCAGCAGGCTGGGACTAGCGGGTTACAATGAGCAGTTCTTC	CASRLGLAGYNEQFF
TRBV12-3/TRBV12-4	TRBD2	TRBJ2-3	.	TGTGCCAGCAGTCCTGCGGGAGGCAGCACAGATACGCAGTATTTT	CASSPAGGSTDTQYF
TRBV11-1	TRBD2	TRBJ2-1	.	TGTGCCAGCACGTTAGCGGGAGCGGGTGAGCAGTTCTTC	CASTLAGAGEQFF
TRBV28	.	TRBJ2-3	.	TGTGCCAGCACCCGCCAGGGACCGGGGCTAGATACGCAGTATTTT	CASTRQGPGLDTQYF